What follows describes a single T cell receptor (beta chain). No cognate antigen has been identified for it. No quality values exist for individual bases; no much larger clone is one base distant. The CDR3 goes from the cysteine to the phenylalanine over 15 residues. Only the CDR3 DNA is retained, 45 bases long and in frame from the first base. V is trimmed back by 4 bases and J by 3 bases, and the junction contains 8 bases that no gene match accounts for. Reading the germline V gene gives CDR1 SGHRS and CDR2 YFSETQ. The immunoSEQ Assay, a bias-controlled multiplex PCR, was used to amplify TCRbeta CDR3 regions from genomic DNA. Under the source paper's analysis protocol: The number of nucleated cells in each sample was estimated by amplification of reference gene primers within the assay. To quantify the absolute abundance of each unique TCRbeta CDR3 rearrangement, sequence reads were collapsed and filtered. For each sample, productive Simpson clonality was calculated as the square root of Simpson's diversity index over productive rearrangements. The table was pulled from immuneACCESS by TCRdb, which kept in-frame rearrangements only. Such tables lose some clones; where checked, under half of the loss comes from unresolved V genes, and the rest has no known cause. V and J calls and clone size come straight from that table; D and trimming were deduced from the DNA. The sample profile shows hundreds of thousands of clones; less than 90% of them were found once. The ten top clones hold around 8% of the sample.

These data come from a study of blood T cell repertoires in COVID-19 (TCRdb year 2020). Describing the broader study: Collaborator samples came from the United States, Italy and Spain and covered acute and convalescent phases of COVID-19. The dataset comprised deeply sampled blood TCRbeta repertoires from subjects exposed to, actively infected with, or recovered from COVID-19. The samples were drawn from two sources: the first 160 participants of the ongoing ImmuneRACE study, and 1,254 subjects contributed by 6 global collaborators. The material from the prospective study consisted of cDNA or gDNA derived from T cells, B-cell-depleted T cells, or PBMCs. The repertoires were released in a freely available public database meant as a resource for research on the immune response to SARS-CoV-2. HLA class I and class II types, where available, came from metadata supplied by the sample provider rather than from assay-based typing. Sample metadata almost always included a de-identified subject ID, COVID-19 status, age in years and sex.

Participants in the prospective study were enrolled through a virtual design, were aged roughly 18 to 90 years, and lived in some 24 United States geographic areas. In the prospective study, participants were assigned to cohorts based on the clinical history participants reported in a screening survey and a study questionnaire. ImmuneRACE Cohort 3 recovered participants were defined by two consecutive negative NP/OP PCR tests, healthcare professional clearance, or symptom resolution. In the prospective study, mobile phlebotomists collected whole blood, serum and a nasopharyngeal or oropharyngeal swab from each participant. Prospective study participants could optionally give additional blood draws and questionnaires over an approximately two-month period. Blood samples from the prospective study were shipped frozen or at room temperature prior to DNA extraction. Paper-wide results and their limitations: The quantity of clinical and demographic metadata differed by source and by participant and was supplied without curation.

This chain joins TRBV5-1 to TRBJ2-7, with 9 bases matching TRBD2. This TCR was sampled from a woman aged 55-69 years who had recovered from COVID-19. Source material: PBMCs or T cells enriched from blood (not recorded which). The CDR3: CASSVLAGTVYEQYF. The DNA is TGCGCCAGCAGCGTCCTAGCGGGGACTGTCTACGAGCAGTACTTC.